Each of the 26 T cell receptor beta chains below was sequenced from the same sample in a study of T cell responses to AZD1222 COVID-19 vaccine (dated by TCRdb to about 2021). Library prep was done by the immunoSEQ multiplex PCR assay. Held by TCRdb, this immuneACCESS table contains in-frame sequences only and omits some clones. Under half of the omission traces to an unresolved V gene where checked; the cause of the rest is unknown. In this sample the table shows about 94,000 clones, around 85% of which occur a single time. The ten largest account for more than 4% of the sample. The sample's time point label, in plain terms: about 28 days (+/-7) after the second vaccine dose. The material sequenced was peripheral blood, taken 28 days after the second AZD1222 dose. Receptors originate from an adult who received the AZD1222 COVID-19 vaccine.

The genes are TRBV7-8 and TRBJ2-7, with D possibly TRBD1 on 6 matching bases. The CDR3 is 15 amino acids. Germline V gene sequence: CDR1 SGHVS, CDR2 FQNEAQ. V was shortened by 4 bases and J by 3 bases, with 16 bases between the two germline ends. Written as DNA, the CDR3 is TGTGCCAGCAGCTCAAGGGGCGACAGGTTCTACGAGCAGTACTTC. Its protein is CASSSRGDRFYEQYF.

This sequence joins TRBV9 and TRBJ2-1; D uncertain. Germline loops: CDR1 SGDLS, CDR2 YYNGEE. There are 14 residues in the CDR3. V was shortened by 2 bases and J by 9 bases, with 15 bases between the two germline ends. The CDR3 nucleotides are TGTGCCAGCAGCGTCCGACCGGGCCTCCCTGAGCAGTTCTTC. It yields the protein CASSVRPGLPEQFF.

The CDR3 DNA is TGTGCCAGCGAGGGCCCGACCCCGACCACTGAAGCTTTCTTT. Protein: CASEGPTPTTEAFF. The rearrangement links TRBV6-5 to TRBJ1-1; no clear D gene. V dropped 8 bases and J dropped 4 bases, with 17 bases sitting between them. The CDR3 covers 14 residues. Germline values: CDR1 MNHEY, CDR2 SVGAGI.

Remarks on this clone: A read error may produce the germline difference seen at one junction end. The chain recombines TRBV11-2 with TRBJ1-3, with D tentatively TRBD1 (5 bases). Germline-derived CDR1 and CDR2 are SGHAT and FQNNGV. The CDR3 covers 15 residues. The CDR3 nucleotides read TGTGCCAGCAGCCATTCTCCCGACAGCGGAAGCACCATATATTTT. It codes for CASSHSPDSGSTIYF. Full variable domain (rest looked up from reference TRBV11-2 and TRBJ1-3): EAGVAQSPRYKIIEKRQSVAFWCNPISGHATLYWYQQILGQGPKLLIQFQNNGVVDDSQLPKDRFSAERLKGVDSTLKIQPAKLEDSAVYLCASSHSPDSGSTIYFGEGSWLTVV.

The V call is TRBV7-9, the J call TRBJ2-1; D ambiguous. Trimming took 5 bases from V and 0 from J, leaving 14 bases between them. Germline values: CDR1 SEHNR, CDR2 FQNEAQ (reference sequence). There are 16 residues in the CDR3. The CDR3: CASSPGAKSSYNEQFF. CDR3 nucleotides: TGTGCCAGCAGCCCCGGAGCCAAGAGCTCCTACAATGAGCAGTTCTTC.

The chain links TRBV5-1 to TRBJ2-1, with a weak D call TRBD2 (5 bases). Between the trimmed V and J ends, which lost 0 bases and 8 bases, there was a span of 12 bases. CDR3 length: 14 amino acids. CDR1 SGHRS and CDR2 YFSETQ come from the germline V gene. CDR3 nucleotides: TGCGCCAGCAGCTTGGGATCCGTCGGGGATGAGCAGTTCTTC. Its protein is CASSLGSVGDEQFF. The variable domain in full, completed from reference TRBV5-1 and TRBJ2-1, reads KAGVTQTPRYLIKTRGQQVTLSCSPISGHRSVSWYQQTPGQGLQFLFEYFSETQRNKGNFPGRFSGRQFSNSRSEMNVSTLELGDSALYLCASSLGSVGDEQFFGPGTRLTVL.

This clone was seen only a few times. The chain couples TRBV5-1 to TRBJ2-7, with 7 bases aligning to TRBD2. The CDR3 spans 14 residues. V lost 0 bases, J lost 7 bases, and 7 bases stayed unmatched. Germline-derived CDR1 and CDR2 are SGHRS and YFSETQ. DNA of the CDR3: TGCGCCAGCAGCTTGGAAGCGGGGCTTCGGGAGCAGTACTTC. It codes for CASSLEAGLREQYF. Complete variable domain (other parts from reference TRBV5-1 and TRBJ2-7): KAGVTQTPRYLIKTRGQQVTLSCSPISGHRSVSWYQQTPGQGLQFLFEYFSETQRNKGNFPGRFSGRQFSNSRSEMNVSTLELGDSALYLCASSLEAGLREQYFGPGTRLTVT.

This chain joins TRBV5-1 and TRBJ1-4, with unresolved D. Trimming pared 0 bases from V and 8 bases from J, leaving 8 bases between. This CDR3 is 13 amino acids long. CDR1 and CDR2 from the germline V gene are SGHRS and YFSETQ. The CDR3 nucleotides read TGCGCCAGCAGCTTGGGGGGAGGGGAAAAACTGTTTTTT. Encoded protein: CASSLGGGEKLFF.

CDR3 loop: CASSEPKDSSNTGELFF. DNA of the CDR3: TGCGCCAGCAGTGAGCCCAAGGACAGCTCGAACACCGGGGAGCTGTTTTTT. The chain is built from TRBV10-2 and TRBJ2-2, with a possible D match to TRBD1 (6 bases). The germline V gene encodes CDR1 WSHSY and CDR2 SAAADI. V was trimmed by 2 bases and J by 0 bases, leaving 13 bases between them. The CDR3 runs to 17 residues.

V and J are TRBV7-3 and TRBJ2-3, with D possibly matching TRBD1 (5 bases). This CDR3 has 14 amino acids. Germline V CDR1 and CDR2: SGHTA, FQGTGA. V lost 5 bases to trimming and J lost 7 bases, with 16 bases between them. CDR3 protein: CASSLGAGLNTQYF. The CDR3 DNA sequence: TGTGCCAGCAGCCTAGGGGCAGGGTTGAATACGCAGTATTTT.

V usage is TRBV29-1 and J usage is TRBJ1-4, with a weak D call TRBD1 (5 bases). This CDR3 comprises 14 residues. The ends were cut back, 4 bases at V and 8 bases at J, with 17 bases in the middle. In germline, CDR1 is SQVTM, CDR2 ANQGSEA. In DNA form, the CDR3 reads TGCAGCGTTGTGGAGGCCGGGGGTGGCGAAAAACTGTTTTTT. Residues: CSVVEAGGGEKLFF.

V is TRBV5-1 and J is TRBJ1-1, with D perhaps TRBD1 (5 bases). From germline, CDR1 is SGHRS and CDR2 YFSETQ. CDR3 length equals 15 residues. The ends were cut back, 7 bases at V and 4 bases at J, with 20 bases in the middle. Written as DNA, the CDR3 is TGCGCCAGCTCCTCGAGTAGCTCCGGGGGCACTGAAGCTTTCTTT. It codes for CASSSSSSGGTEAFF.

This chain uses TRBV6-4 with TRBJ2-3; TRBD2 aligns across 8 bases. The CDR3 sequence is 14 residues long. The germline V gene encodes CDR1 MRHNA and CDR2 SNTAGT. With V trimmed by 4 bases and J by 6 bases, 6 bases remained unmatched. As DNA, the CDR3 is TGTGCCAGCAGTGTAAGCGGGAGTAGGGATACGCAGTATTTT. It yields the protein CASSVSGSRDTQYF.

The chain uses TRBV5-1 and TRBJ2-7; D call uncertain. Germline-derived CDR1 and CDR2 are SGHRS and YFSETQ. The CDR3 totals 14 residues. The germline V and J ends were trimmed by 4 bases and 6 bases, with 17 bases remaining between them. The CDR3 DNA sequence: TGCGCCAGCAGCCAAGACACCCTTCGAAGCGAGCAGTACTTC. Protein product: CASSQDTLRSEQYF.

The gene calls are TRBV9 and TRBJ1-1; tentatively, D is TRBD1 (6 bases). CDR1 and CDR2 from the germline V gene are SGDLS and YYNGEE. V lost 0 bases, J lost 1 base, and 10 bases lay in between. CDR3 size: 15 residues. The CDR3 protein is CASSVAPGANTEAFF. In DNA, the CDR3 is TGTGCCAGCAGCGTAGCCCCGGGGGCGAACACTGAAGCTTTCTTT.

The chain links TRBV7-3 to TRBJ2-1, with TRBD2 matching 11 bases. Germline V gives CDR1 SGHTA, CDR2 FQGTGA. The CDR3 totals 17 residues. With 5 bases clipped from V and 1 base from J, the junction kept 7 bases outside the gene matches. This CDR3 is CASSRGASGRSYNEQFF. CDR3 in DNA: TGTGCCAGCAGCAGGGGGGCTAGCGGGAGGTCCTACAATGAGCAGTTCTTC.

This clone was picked up a small number of times. The chain couples TRBV7-8 to TRBJ2-1; D unclear. V was cut by 7 bases and J by 5 bases, with 15 bases left in between. Per germline, CDR1 SGHVS and CDR2 FQNEAQ. This CDR3 has 14 amino acids. The CDR3 DNA reads as TGTGCCAGCACCCCCCGGTCACGGGACAATGAGCAGTTCTTC. As protein: CASTPRSRDNEQFF. Full variable domain (remainder filled in from reference TRBV7-8 and TRBJ2-1): GAGVSQSPRYKVAKRGQDVALRCDPISGHVSLFWYQQALGQGPEFLTYFQNEAQLDKSGLPSDRFFAERPEGSVSTLKIQRTQQEDSAVYLCASTPRSRDNEQFFGPGTRLTVL.

V usage is TRBV6-2 or TRBV6-3 and J usage is TRBJ2-1; D is uncertain. Deletions cut 1 base from V and 4 bases from J, with 8 bases between. This CDR3 contains 14 residues. Germline CDR1 reads MNHEY; CDR2 reads SVGEGT. The CDR3 loop reads CASSYYGIYNEQFF. The CDR3 coding sequence is TGTGCCAGCAGTTACTATGGTATTTACAATGAGCAGTTCTTC.

The rearrangement uses TRBV7-9 and TRBJ1-4, with D hard to call. V lost 3 bases and J lost 0, with 5 bases in between. Per the germline V gene, CDR1 is SEHNR and CDR2 is FQNEAQ (reference sequence). CDR3 length: 14 residues. In nucleotides, the CDR3 is TGTGCCAGCAGCTTCCGGACAACTAATGAAAAACTGTTTTTT. Amino acid sequence: CASSFRTTNEKLFF.

The count of this clone is one. V gene TRBV7-9 combines with J gene TRBJ1-2, with D perhaps matching TRBD1 (6 bases). V lost 1 base and J 11 bases, leaving 14 bases between the germline ends. Germline V gene lookup returns CDR1 SEHNR and CDR2 FQNEAQ (reference sequence). The CDR3 is made up of 13 amino acids. In DNA form, the CDR3 reads TGTGCCAGCAGCTTAGGTGGGGGCCAAGAATACACCTTC. Residues: CASSLGGGQEYTF.

This chain links TRBV4-3 with TRBJ2-2; 14 nucleotides line up with TRBD2. Germline V gene lookup returns CDR1 LGHNA and CDR2 YSLEER. After removal of 0 bases from V and 6 bases from J, the junction contained 3 bases not matched to a gene. This CDR3 is 17 amino acids long. The CDR3 is CASSQDRLAGGSGELFF. CDR3 nucleotides: TGCGCCAGCAGCCAAGATAGACTAGCGGGGGGGTCCGGGGAGCTGTTTTTT.

V gene TRBV11-3 combines with J gene TRBJ2-5; TRBD1 is a possible D gene (7 bases). The CDR3 is 15 amino acids. Germline V lookup: CDR1 SGHNT, CDR2 YENEEA. V was pared by 3 bases and J by 2 bases, with 13 bases between. CDR3 sequence: CASSFGGTAQETQYF. CDR3 DNA: TGTGCCAGCAGCTTCGGAGGGACAGCACAAGAGACCCAGTACTTC.

The V call is TRBV28, the J call TRBJ1-3; 7 nucleotides align to TRBD1. Germline V gives CDR1 MDHEN, CDR2 SYDVKM. V shed 8 bases and J 1 base; nucleotides not matched to a gene: 5. This CDR3 has 14 amino acids. The CDR3, as DNA: TGTGCCAGCGCCCCGGGACAGTCTGGAAACACCATATATTTT. Protein: CASAPGQSGNTIYF.

The genes are TRBV7-9 and TRBJ1-4, with D hard to call. V shed 5 bases and J shed 5 bases, with 9 bases lying between them. CDR1 SEHNR and CDR2 FQNEAQ come from the germline V gene (reference sequence). The length of the CDR3 is 13 residues. CDR3 sequence reads: CASSKDYNEKLFF. The CDR3 DNA follows: TGTGCCAGCAGCAAGGACTACAATGAAAAACTGTTTTTT.

V usage is TRBV18 and J usage is TRBJ2-7; D assignment may be TRBD1 or TRBD2 (5 bases each). This CDR3 region has 16 residues. V lost 1 base, J lost 2 bases, and 15 bases lay in between. Per germline, CDR1 KGHSH and CDR2 LQKENI. CDR3: CASSPRPPGPTYEQYF. The CDR3 DNA reads as TGTGCCAGCTCACCACGGCCCCCGGGACCCACCTACGAGCAGTACTTC.

The genes are TRBV19 and TRBJ1-5, with D perhaps matching TRBD1 (6 bases). V was pared by 2 bases and J by 5 bases, with 13 bases between. Per the germline V gene, CDR1 is LNHDA and CDR2 is SQIVND (reference sequence). CDR3 size: 15 residues. The CDR3 sequence is CASSINWGADQPQHF. CDR3 nucleotides: TGTGCCAGTAGTATAAATTGGGGGGCAGATCAGCCCCAGCATTTT.